A selection of T cell receptor beta chains follows, all from one sample in a study of blood T cells in healthy people across ages. TCRdb called the 5' RACE reads again in MiXCR, with one record for every CDR3 protein. This sample yields about a million distinct CDR3 sequences, of which roughly 51% are seen a single time; over 20% belongs to the top ten. Sequenced material: blood. Receptors were obtained from a woman aged 55-69 years in good health. Each CDR3 is given with its conserved first and last residue. Fields, in order: V gene, J gene, clone size, D gene, CDR3 protein, CDR3 DNA. A D gene is named only where the DNA matches it firmly. Clone size is not always given. Where it is, it says once, few, many or a class for expanded clones.

v_call: TRBV7-6
j_call: TRBJ2-7
clone_size: few
d_call: .
cdr3_aa: CASSLRYSKDGYEQYF
cdr3_nt: TGTGCCAGCAGCTTAAGATATTCCAAGGATGGCTACGAGCAGTACTTC

v_call: TRBV7-9
j_call: TRBJ1-5
clone_size: .
d_call: TRBD1
cdr3_aa: CASSRTGGSNQPQHF
cdr3_nt: TGTGCCAGCAGCCGGACAGGGGGGAGCAATCAGCCCCAGCATTTT

v_call: TRBV7-2
j_call: TRBJ1-2
clone_size: few
d_call: .
cdr3_aa: CASSLDRYGYTF
cdr3_nt: TGTGCCAGCAGCTTAGATCGCTATGGCTACACCTTC

v_call: TRBV7-9
j_call: TRBJ2-7
clone_size: .
d_call: TRBD2
cdr3_aa: CASTLGGNTYEQYF
cdr3_nt: TGTGCCAGCACCCTGGGGGGGAATACCTACGAGCAGTACTTC

v_call: TRBV10-3
j_call: TRBJ2-1
clone_size: .
d_call: .
cdr3_aa: CAISEADYYSYDSYNEQFF
cdr3_nt: TGTGCCATCAGTGAGGCGGACTACTACAGTTACGACTCCTACAATGAGCAGTTCTTC

v_call: TRBV7-2
j_call: TRBJ2-3
clone_size: .
d_call: .
cdr3_aa: CASLPGNTDTQYF
cdr3_nt: TGTGCCAGCCTTCCAGGAAACACAGATACGCAGTATTTT

v_call: TRBV20-1
j_call: TRBJ2-1
clone_size: .
d_call: TRBD2
cdr3_aa: CSARDGQRGGNEQFF
cdr3_nt: TGCAGTGCTAGAGATGGGCAGCGGGGGGGCAATGAGCAGTTCTTC

v_call: TRBV7-9
j_call: TRBJ1-2
clone_size: .
d_call: TRBD1
cdr3_aa: CASSIRDRESYGYTF
cdr3_nt: TGTGCCAGCAGCATCCGGGACAGGGAGTCCTATGGCTACACCTTC

v_call: TRBV20-1
j_call: TRBJ1-6
clone_size: .
d_call: .
cdr3_aa: CSARGGTPSYNSPLHF
cdr3_nt: TGCAGTGCCCGCGGTGGCACCCCCTCCTATAATTCACCCCTCCACTTT

v_call: TRBV7-6
j_call: TRBJ2-3
clone_size: few
d_call: TRBD2
cdr3_aa: CASSLALAGGADTQYF
cdr3_nt: TGTGCCAGCAGCTTAGCGCTTGCGGGAGGGGCAGATACGCAGTATTTT